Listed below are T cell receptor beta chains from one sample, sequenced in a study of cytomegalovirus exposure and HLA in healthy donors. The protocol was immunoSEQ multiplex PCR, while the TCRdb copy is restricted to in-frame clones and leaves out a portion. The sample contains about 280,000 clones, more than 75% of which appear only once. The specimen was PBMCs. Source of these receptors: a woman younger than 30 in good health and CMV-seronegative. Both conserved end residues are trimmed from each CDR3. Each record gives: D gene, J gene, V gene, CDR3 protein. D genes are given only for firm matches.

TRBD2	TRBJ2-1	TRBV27	ASRNGRAAYNEQF
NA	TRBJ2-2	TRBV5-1	ASSPVVAANTGELF
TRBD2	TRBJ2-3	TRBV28	ASGEAGGQTSTDTQY
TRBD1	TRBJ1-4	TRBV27	ASSRGQALGATNEKLF
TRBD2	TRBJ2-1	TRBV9	ASSLGLAGLDNEQF
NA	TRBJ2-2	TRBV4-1	ASRPSGDAGELF
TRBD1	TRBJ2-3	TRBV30	AWSPGQVTDTQY
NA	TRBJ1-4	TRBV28	ASSLYTGSNEKLF
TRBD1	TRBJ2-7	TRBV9	ASSVGDRRYEQY
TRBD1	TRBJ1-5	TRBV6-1	ASTIGTGNQPQH
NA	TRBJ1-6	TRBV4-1	ASSQANTGNSPLH
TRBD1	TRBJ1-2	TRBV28	ASSTRDSTNYGYT
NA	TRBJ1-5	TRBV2	ASSERGYQPQH
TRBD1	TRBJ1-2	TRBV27	ASSLLGQADYT
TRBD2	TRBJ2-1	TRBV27	ASSYSGSSYNEQF
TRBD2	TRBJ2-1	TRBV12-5	ACSIAGYRNEQF
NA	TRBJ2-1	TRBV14	ASSQGLFSGESSYNEQF
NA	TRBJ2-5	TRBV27	ATLRGETQY
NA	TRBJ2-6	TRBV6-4	ASSGQGGTGANVLT
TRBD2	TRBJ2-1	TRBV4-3	ASSQAGGVNEQF
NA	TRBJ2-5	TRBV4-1	ASSQVAVQETQY
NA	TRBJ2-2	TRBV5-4	ASTTLGGANTGELF
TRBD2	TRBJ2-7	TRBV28	ASSDGPRGSGGRSYEQY
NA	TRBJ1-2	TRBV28	ASTLRGTPSYGYT
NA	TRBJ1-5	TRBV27	ASSPSGSNQPQH
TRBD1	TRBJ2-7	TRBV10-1	ARATPGQGYEQY
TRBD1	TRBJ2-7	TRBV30	AWEGTGGNYEQY
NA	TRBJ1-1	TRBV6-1	ASSLRSITEAF
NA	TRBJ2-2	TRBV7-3	ASSLFQGLAGELF
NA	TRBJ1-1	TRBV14	ASSPRRVNTEAF
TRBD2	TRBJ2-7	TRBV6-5	ASSLTGTRDEQY
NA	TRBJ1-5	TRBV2	ASSEGHGNQPQH
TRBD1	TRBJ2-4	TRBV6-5	ASRRGQGTKNIQY
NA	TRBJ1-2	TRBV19	ASSPSGRLNYGYT
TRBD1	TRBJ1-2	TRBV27	ASSLSPAGGLYYGYT
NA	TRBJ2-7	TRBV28	ASSLENRAYEQY
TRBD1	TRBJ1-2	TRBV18	ASSLRDSAYGYT
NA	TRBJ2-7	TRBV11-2	ASSPYPSRAGTYEQY
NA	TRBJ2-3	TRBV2	ASSEISSTDTQY
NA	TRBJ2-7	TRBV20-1	SSGPGEQY
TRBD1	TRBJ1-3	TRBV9	ASSVGTYRGRPGNTIY
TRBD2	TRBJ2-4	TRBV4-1	ASSRVLGASGRYIQY
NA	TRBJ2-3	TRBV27	ASKKGGGAITDTQY
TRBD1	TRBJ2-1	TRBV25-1	ATMTGSFGVEQF
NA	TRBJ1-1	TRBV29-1	SVALTGPKGPEAF
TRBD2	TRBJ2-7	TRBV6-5	ASSEVGTMYEQY
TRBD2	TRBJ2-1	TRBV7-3	ASSQGLALDEQF
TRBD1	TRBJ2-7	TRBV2	ASNADRYGEQY
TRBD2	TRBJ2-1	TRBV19	ASSIQSGIGYNEQF
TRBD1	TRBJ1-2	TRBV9	ASSANPANRGIFNYGYT
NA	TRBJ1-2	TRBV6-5	ASHLEINYGYT
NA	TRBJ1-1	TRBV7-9	ASSSGGMAEAF
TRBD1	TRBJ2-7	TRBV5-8	ASSLGQGTDEQY